In its sample, the clone carrying this TCR beta chain was seen once. Some clones are missing from TCRdb's copy, which holds only in-frame ones; the method was immunoSEQ multiplex PCR. In the table there are 70,000 to 80,000 clones, approximately 87% of which are singletons. This sample is part of a study of blood T cell repertoires in COVID-19. The overall study: Sources were T cells, B-cell-depleted T cells, or PBMCs; the material itself was cDNA or gDNA.

The CDR3 consists of 15 residues. V lost 4 bases, J lost 8 bases, and 17 bases lay in between. Germline CDR1 reads SGHAT; CDR2 reads FQDESV (reference sequence). This sequence originates from a man older than 75 in a cohort sampled during active COVID-19. The sequencing sample was made of peripheral blood. The chain has TRBV11-1 and TRBJ1-4; D is undetermined. The CDR3 loop reads CASSSGPGGYEKLFF. For the CDR3, the DNA is TGTGCCAGCAGCTCTGGGCCCGGAGGTTACGAAAAACTGTTTTTT.